The rows below give T cell receptor beta chains drawn from one sample of a study of shared clonotypes between healthy human individuals. Generated by immunoSEQ multiplex PCR, the TCRdb table keeps only in-frame clones and is missing some. Of about 1.1 million clones listed, about 72% are singletons. The sequenced sample consisted of memory CD4+ T cells from PBMCs. The receptors here all came from a man aged 18-30 years in good health. Some clones in this sample may be carry-over from other donors' samples. Both conserved end residues are part of each CDR3. The D gene is left open where the match is weak. Size values are once, few and many counts, or a class for expanded clones, and some rows have none.

j_gene	v_gene	len	abundance	d_gene	CDR3aa	CDR3nt
TRBJ2-7	TRBV10-2	15	many	TRBD2	CASSALSSGRYEQYF	TGCGCCAGCAGTGCCCTCTCTAGCGGGAGATACGAGCAGTACTTC
TRBJ2-5	TRBV4-1	15	many	NA	CASSQGFTYQETQYF	TGCGCCAGCAGCCAAGGGTTCACGTACCAAGAGACCCAGTACTTC
TRBJ1-2	TRBV7-2	14	once	NA	CASSPGTVNYGYTF	TGTGCCAGCAGCCCCGGGACGGTTAACTATGGCTACACCTTC
TRBJ1-2	TRBV19	15	NA	TRBD1	CASSTADRVGYGYTF	TGTGCCAGTAGTACCGCCGACAGGGTGGGCTATGGCTACACCTTC
TRBJ1-1	TRBV27	14	NA	TRBD1	CASSPGQGHTEAFF	TGTGCCAGCAGTCCCGGACAGGGGCACACTGAAGCTTTCTTT
TRBJ2-7	TRBV6-6	15	NA	NA	CASSPSTLTALWQYF	TGTGCCAGCAGCCCCTCTACCCTAACCGCACTTTGGCAGTACTTC
TRBJ2-1	TRBV4-2	17	NA	TRBD2	CASSHRLAGAGNNEQFF	TGTGCCAGCAGCCACAGACTAGCGGGAGCTGGGAACAATGAGCAGTTCTTC
TRBJ2-3	TRBV5-4	16	NA	TRBD2	CASSLRLAGGTDTQYF	TGTGCCAGCAGCCTTCGGCTAGCGGGAGGGACAGATACGCAGTATTTT
TRBJ2-5	TRBV28	12	many	NA	CASSSGKETQYF	TGTGCCAGCTCCTCGGGCAAAGAGACCCAGTACTTC
TRBJ2-1	TRBV4-2	15	NA	TRBD2	CASSPPLAGGDQQFF	TGTGCCAGCAGCCCACCCCTAGCGGGAGGGGACCAGCAGTTCTTC
TRBJ1-2	TRBV7-3	12	NA	NA	CASSLWRNGYTF	TGTGCCAGCAGCTTATGGAGGAATGGCTACACCTTC
TRBJ1-1	TRBV14	13	NA	NA	CASSQDLETEAFF	TGTGCCAGCAGCCAAGATCTTGAGACTGAAGCTTTCTTT
TRBJ2-2	TRBV28	13	few	NA	CATDSSNTGELFF	TGTGCCACCGACAGTTCGAACACCGGGGAGCTGTTTTTT
TRBJ1-1	TRBV19	18	NA	TRBD1	CASSGQGAVVRLNTEAFF	TGTGCCAGTAGTGGACAGGGGGCGGTGGTCCGGTTGAACACTGAAGCTTTCTTT
TRBJ2-5	TRBV28	14	NA	TRBD2	CASSRGLAQETQYF	TGTGCCAGCAGCCGCGGACTAGCCCAAGAGACCCAGTACTTC
TRBJ1-5	TRBV5-5	13	NA	NA	CASSSDPPMPQHF	TGTGCCAGCAGCTCGGACCCTCCAATGCCCCAGCATTTT
TRBJ2-5	TRBV29-1	13	NA	NA	CSVASGYQETQYF	TGCAGCGTTGCATCGGGGTACCAAGAGACCCAGTACTTC
TRBJ2-5	TRBV18	19	NA	TRBD2	CASSPLGVVAGGLQETQYF	TGTGCCAGCTCACCACTGGGGGTTGTGGCGGGAGGACTCCAAGAGACCCAGTACTTC
TRBJ1-1	TRBV10-2	17	NA	NA	CASSESFRGTGGTEAFF	TGCGCCAGCAGTGAGTCGTTCAGGGGCACCGGGGGCACTGAAGCTTTCTTT
TRBJ2-7	TRBV5-6	14	once	TRBD2	CASSFSGIRAEQYF	TGTGCCAGCAGCTTTAGCGGGATAAGGGCCGAGCAGTACTTC
TRBJ2-5	TRBV10-3	14	NA	NA	CAISESGGRETQYF	TGTGCCATCAGTGAGTCGGGGGGTAGGGAGACCCAGTACTTC
TRBJ1-1	TRBV28	14	NA	NA	CASSYGAGQLEAFF	TGTGCCAGCAGTTATGGGGCGGGGCAGCTTGAAGCTTTCTTT
TRBJ2-1	TRBV28	16	NA	TRBD2	CASSHYSGRGTNEQFF	TGTGCCAGCAGCCACTATAGCGGGAGGGGAACAAATGAGCAGTTCTTC
TRBJ2-1	TRBV5-1	14	NA	TRBD1	CASSSRGRLVEQFF	TGCGCCAGCAGCTCCAGGGGGCGCCTAGTTGAGCAGTTCTTC
TRBJ2-7	TRBV7-8	12	NA	NA	CASSLVLAGKYF	TGTGCCAGCAGCTTAGTTCTGGCGGGGAAGTACTTC
TRBJ2-7	TRBV2	14	NA	TRBD1	CASSTLGGGYEQYF	TGTGCCAGCAGCACCTTAGGGGGCGGGTACGAGCAGTACTTC
TRBJ1-2	TRBV18	14	NA	NA	CASSPRNGVDGYTF	TGTGCCAGCTCACCGAGGAACGGAGTCGATGGCTACACCTTC
TRBJ1-4	TRBV28	16	NA	NA	CASSLRGSPTNEKLFF	TGTGCCAGCAGTTTAAGGGGATCCCCAACTAATGAAAAACTGTTTTTT
TRBJ1-1	TRBV5-1	13	once	TRBD1	CAGRTGPNTEAFF	TGCGCCGGACGGACAGGGCCCAACACTGAAGCTTTCTTT
TRBJ2-7	TRBV28	14	NA	NA	CASRGGGLTYEQYF	TGTGCCAGCAGGGGAGGGGGTCTAACCTACGAGCAGTACTTC
TRBJ1-4	TRBV7-9	12	NA	NA	CASSLALEKLFF	TGTGCCAGCAGCCTCGCCCTAGAAAAACTGTTTTTT
TRBJ1-1	TRBV9	21	NA	TRBD1	CASSAAPTPGQGARRNTEAFF	TGTGCCAGCAGCGCAGCCCCTACCCCGGGACAGGGGGCCCGGAGAAACACTGAAGCTTTCTTT
TRBJ1-1	TRBV28	16	few	NA	CASSSQRDPRGTEAFF	TGTGCCAGCAGTTCGCAGCGGGACCCGAGGGGCACTGAAGCTTTCTTT
TRBJ2-3	TRBV6-4	14	NA	TRBD1	CASSPGQGADTQYF	TGTGCCAGCAGTCCGGGACAGGGCGCAGATACGCAGTATTTT
TRBJ1-6	TRBV4-1	13	NA	NA	CASSPGDGSPLHF	TGCGCCAGCAGTCCGGGAGATGGTTCACCCCTCCACTTT
TRBJ1-1	TRBV18	16	NA	NA	CASSPRNPSGTSEAFF	TGTGCCAGCTCACCAAGAAATCCCTCAGGTACATCCGAAGCTTTCTTT
TRBJ2-2	TRBV4-2	18	NA	TRBD2	CASSQDPAGGTNTGELFF	TGTGCCAGCAGCCAAGACCCAGCGGGAGGAACGAACACCGGGGAGCTGTTTTTT
TRBJ2-5	TRBV2	14	once	NA	CASTVEGTIETQYF	TGTGCCAGCACGGTGGAGGGGACGATAGAGACCCAGTACTTC
TRBJ1-5	TRBV5-1	14	NA	NA	CASSLGGGDQPQHF	TGCGCCAGCAGCTTGGGAGGGGGTGATCAGCCCCAGCATTTT
TRBJ2-7	TRBV7-9	15	NA	NA	CASSLVEGARYEQYF	TGTGCCAGCAGCTTAGTGGAAGGGGCCCGCTACGAGCAGTACTTC